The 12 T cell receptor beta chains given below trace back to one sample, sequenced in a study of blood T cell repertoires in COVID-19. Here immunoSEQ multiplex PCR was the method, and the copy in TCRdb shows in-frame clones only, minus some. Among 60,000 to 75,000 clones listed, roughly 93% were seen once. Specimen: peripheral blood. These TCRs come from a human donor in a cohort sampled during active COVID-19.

CDR3 coding DNA: TGTGCCATCAGTGACAAAATGAACACTGAAGCTTTCTTT. The encoded protein is CAISDKMNTEAFF. The rearrangement links TRBV10-3 to TRBJ1-1; no firm D call. The CDR3 spans 13 residues. V gave up 3 bases and J gave up 0 bases, with 5 bases separating them. Germline V gene data show CDR1 as ENHRY and CDR2 as SYGVKD.

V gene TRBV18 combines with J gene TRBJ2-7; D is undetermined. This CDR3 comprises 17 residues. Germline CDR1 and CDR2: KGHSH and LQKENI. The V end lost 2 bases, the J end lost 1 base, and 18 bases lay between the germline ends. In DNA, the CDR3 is TGTGCCAGCTCACCAGCAGGTAGTTTGTATAGTTCCTACGAGCAGTACTTC. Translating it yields CASSPAGSLYSSYEQYF.

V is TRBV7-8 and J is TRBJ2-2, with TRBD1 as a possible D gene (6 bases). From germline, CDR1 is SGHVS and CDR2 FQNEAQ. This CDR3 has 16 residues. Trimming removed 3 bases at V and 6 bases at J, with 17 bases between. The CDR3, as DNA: TGTGCCAGCAGCTTGCTAGGGGCAGCAGGGGCCGGGGAGCTGTTTTTT. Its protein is CASSLLGAAGAGELFF.

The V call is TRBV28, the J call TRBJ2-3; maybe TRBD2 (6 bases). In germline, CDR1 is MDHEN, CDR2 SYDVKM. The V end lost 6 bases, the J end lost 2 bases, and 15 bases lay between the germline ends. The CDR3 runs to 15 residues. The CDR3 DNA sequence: TGTGCCAGCAGCCTCGGGGGATTCGCCACAGATACGCAGTATTTT. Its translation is CASSLGGFATDTQYF.

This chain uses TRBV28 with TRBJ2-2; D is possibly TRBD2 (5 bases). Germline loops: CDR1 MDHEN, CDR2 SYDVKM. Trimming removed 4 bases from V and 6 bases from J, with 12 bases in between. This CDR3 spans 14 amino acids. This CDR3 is CASSSTGSAGELFF. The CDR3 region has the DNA TGTGCCAGCAGTTCGACGGGATCTGCCGGGGAGCTGTTTTTT. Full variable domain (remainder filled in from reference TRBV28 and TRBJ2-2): DVKVTQSSRYLVKRTGEKVFLECVQDMDHENMFWYRQDPGLGLRLIYFSYDVKMKEKGDIPEGYSVSREKKERFSLILESASTNQTSMYLCASSSTGSAGELFFGEGSRLTVL.

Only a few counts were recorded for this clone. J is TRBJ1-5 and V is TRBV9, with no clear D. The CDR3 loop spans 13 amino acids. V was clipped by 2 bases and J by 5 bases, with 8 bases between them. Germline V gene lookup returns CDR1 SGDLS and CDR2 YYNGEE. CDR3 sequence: CASSVLGDQPQHF. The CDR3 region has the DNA TGTGCCAGCAGCGTCCTTGGAGATCAGCCCCAGCATTTT.

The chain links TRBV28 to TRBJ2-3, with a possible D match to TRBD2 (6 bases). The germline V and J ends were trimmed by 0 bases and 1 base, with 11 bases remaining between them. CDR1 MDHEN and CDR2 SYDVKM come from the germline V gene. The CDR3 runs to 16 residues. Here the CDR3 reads CASSLWGGTRTDTQYF. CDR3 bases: TGTGCCAGCAGTTTATGGGGCGGGACGCGCACAGATACGCAGTATTTT.

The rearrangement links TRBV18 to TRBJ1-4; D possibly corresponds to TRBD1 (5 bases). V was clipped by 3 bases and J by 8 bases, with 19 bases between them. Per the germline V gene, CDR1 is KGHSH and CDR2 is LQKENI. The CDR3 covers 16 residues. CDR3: CASSPLSGGGKEKLFF. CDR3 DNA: TGTGCCAGCTCACCTTTGTCGGGGGGAGGAAAAGAAAAACTGTTTTTT.

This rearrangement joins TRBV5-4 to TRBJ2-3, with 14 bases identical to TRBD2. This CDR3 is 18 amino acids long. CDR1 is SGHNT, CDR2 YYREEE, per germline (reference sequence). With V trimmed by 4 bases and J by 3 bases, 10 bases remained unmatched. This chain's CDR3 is CASSMGTSGSLLTDTQYF. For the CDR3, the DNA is TGTGCCAGCAGCATGGGGACTAGCGGGAGTCTTCTAACAGATACGCAGTATTTT.

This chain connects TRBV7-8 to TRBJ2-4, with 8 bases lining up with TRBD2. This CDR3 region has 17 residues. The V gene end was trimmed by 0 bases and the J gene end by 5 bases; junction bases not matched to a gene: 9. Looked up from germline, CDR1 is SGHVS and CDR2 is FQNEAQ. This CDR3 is CASSLAQPTSGENIQYF. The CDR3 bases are TGTGCCAGCAGCTTAGCCCAACCTACTAGCGGAGAAAACATTCAGTACTTC.

The DNA for the CDR3 is TGTGCCAGCAGCTACGGCCGGACAGTCGTGAACACTGAAGCTTTCTTT. Amino acids: CASSYGRTVVNTEAFF. The chain is built from TRBV7-2 and TRBJ1-1; perhaps TRBD1 as D (6 bases). V was shortened by 4 bases and J by 0 bases, with 15 bases between the two germline ends. The CDR3 has 16 amino acids. Germline CDR1 reads SGHTA; CDR2 reads FQGNSA.

CDR3 DNA: TGTGCCAGCAGCTTAACCGGGTTTAATGAGCAGTTCTTC. This sequence encodes CASSLTGFNEQFF. The gene calls are TRBV7-2 and TRBJ2-1; D remains ambiguous. The germline gives CDR1 SGHTA, CDR2 FQGNSA. Trimming stripped 2 bases from V and 7 bases from J, with 9 bases between. This CDR3 is 13 amino acids long.